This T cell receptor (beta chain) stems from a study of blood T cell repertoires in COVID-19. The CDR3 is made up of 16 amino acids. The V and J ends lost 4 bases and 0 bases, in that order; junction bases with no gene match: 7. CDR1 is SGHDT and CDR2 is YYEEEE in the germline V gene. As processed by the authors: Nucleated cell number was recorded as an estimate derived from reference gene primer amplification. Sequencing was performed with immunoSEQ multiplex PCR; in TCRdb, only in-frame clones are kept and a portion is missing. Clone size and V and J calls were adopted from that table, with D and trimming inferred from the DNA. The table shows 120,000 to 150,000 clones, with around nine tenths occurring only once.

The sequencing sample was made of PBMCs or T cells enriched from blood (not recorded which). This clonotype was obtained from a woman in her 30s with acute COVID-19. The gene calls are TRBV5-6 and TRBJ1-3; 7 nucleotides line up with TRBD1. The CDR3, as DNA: TGTGCCAGCAGCCCGACAGGGCCTAACTCTGGAAACACCATATATTTT. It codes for CASSPTGPNSGNTIYF.